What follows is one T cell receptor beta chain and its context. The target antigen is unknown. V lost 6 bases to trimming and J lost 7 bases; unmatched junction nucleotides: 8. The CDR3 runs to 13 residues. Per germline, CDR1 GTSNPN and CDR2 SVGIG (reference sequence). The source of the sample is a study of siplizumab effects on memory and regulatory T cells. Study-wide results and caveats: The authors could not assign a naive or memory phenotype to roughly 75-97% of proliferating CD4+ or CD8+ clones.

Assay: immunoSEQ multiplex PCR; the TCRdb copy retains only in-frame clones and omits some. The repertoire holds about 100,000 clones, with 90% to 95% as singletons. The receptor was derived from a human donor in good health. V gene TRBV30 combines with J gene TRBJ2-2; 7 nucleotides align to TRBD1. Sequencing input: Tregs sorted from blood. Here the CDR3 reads CACRGRLGGELFF. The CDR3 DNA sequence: TGTGCCTGTAGGGGGCGGCTAGGCGGGGAGCTGTTTTTT.